This record concerns one T cell receptor (beta chain) sequence. Trimming removed 5 bases at V and 4 bases at J, with 16 bases between. This CDR3 spans 16 amino acids. The germline V gene encodes CDR1 SGHRS and CDR2 YFSETQ. At survey level, the immunoSEQ assay was run in its v3.0 version. Profiled with immunoSEQ multiplex PCR; TCRdb holds only in-frame clones, not every one. This sample yields about 25,000 clones, of which just over 85% are seen a single time; under 6% belongs to the top ten. The record originates from a study of long-term antiretroviral therapy in people with HIV. Specimens retained about 0.95-11 million cryopreserved PBMC preceding DNA extraction.

The source was unsorted PBMCs, collected around 4.6 years after starting antiretroviral therapy. The receptor was isolated from a man aged 30 to 39 with HIV. The V gene is TRBV5-1, the J gene TRBJ2-6; D may be TRBD1 (6 bases). CDR3 amino acids: CASRFDRSQGANVLTF. The DNA of the CDR3 is TGCGCCAGCAGATTTGACAGGTCCCAAGGGGCCAACGTCCTGACTTTC. Supplemented by reference TRBV5-1 and TRBJ2-6, the full variable domain reads KAGVTQTPRYLIKTRGQQVTLSCSPISGHRSVSWYQQTPGQGLQFLFEYFSETQRNKGNFPGRFSGRQFSNSRSEMNVSTLELGDSALYLCASRFDRSQGANVLTFGAGSRLTVL.